This T cell receptor (beta chain) originates from a study of kidney transplant recipient with SARS-CoV-2 infection. Germline CDR1 and CDR2: GTSNPN and SVGIG (reference sequence). CDR3 size: 16 residues. TCRdb used MiXCR to reprocess the reads, holding one entry per CDR3 protein. The sample carries some 220,000 distinct CDR3 sequences, 25% to 35% recorded once. Comments on this clonotype: Being one base from a much bigger clone, this may be a read error.

The TCR was taken from a male patient aged 25-45 years who had COVID-19 and was a kidney transplant recipient. A share of the T cells may be of graft donor origin. The sample here was a blood sample, taken at baseline and on roughly day 110 from a kidney transplant recipient. This chain uses TRBV30 with TRBJ1-2; D gene ambiguous. The CDR3 sequence is CAWEKRRYRKTYGYAF. The CDR3 nucleotides are TGTGCCTGGGAGAAACGGCGTTATAGAAAGACCTATGGCTACGCCTTC.